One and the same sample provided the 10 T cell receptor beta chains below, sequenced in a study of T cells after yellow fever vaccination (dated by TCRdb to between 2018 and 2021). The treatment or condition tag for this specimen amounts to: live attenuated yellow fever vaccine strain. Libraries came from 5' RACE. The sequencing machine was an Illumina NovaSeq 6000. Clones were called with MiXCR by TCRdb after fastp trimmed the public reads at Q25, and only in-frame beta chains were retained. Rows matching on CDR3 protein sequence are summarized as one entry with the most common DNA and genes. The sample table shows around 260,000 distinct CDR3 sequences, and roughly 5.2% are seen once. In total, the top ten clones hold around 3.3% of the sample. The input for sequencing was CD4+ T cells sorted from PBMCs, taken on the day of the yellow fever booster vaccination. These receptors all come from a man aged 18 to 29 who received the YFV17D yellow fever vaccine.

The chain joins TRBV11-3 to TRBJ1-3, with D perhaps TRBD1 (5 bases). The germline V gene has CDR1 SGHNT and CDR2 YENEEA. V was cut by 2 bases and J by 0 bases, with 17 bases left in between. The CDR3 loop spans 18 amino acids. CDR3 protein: CASSLSQGGTTSGNTIYF. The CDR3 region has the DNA TGTGCCAGCAGCTTATCGCAAGGCGGGACCACCTCTGGAAACACCATATATTTT.

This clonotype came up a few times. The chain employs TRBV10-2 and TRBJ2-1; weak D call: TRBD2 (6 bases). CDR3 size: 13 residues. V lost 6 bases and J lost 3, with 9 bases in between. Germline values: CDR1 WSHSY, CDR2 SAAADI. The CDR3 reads CASRTRGYNEQFF. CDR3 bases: TGCGCCAGCAGGACTAGAGGCTACAATGAGCAGTTCTTC.

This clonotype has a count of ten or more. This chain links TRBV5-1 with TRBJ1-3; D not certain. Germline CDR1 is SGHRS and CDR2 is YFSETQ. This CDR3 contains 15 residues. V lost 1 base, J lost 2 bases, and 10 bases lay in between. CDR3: CASSLLMGTGNTIYF. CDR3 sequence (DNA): TGCGCCAGCAGCTTGCTGATGGGGACTGGAAACACCATATATTTT.

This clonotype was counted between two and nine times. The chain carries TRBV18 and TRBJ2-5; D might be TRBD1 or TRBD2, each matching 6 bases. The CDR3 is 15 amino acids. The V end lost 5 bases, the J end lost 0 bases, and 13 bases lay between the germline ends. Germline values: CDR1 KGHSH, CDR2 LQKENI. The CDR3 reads CASSAQGTHQETQYF. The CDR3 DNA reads TGTGCCAGCTCAGCTCAGGGGACTCACCAAGAGACCCAGTACTTC.

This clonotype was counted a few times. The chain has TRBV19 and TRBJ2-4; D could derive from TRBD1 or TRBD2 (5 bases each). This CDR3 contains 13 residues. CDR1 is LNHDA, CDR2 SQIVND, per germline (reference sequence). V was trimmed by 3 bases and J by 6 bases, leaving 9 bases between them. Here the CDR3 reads CASSIWGRNIQYF. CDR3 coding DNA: TGTGCCAGTAGTATTTGGGGGAGAAACATTCAGTACTTC.

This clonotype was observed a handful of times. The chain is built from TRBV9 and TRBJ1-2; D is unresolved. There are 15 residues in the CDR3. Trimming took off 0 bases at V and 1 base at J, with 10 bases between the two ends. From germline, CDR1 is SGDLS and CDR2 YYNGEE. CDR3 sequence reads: CASSVGPADNYGYTF. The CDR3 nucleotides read TGTGCCAGCAGCGTAGGGCCAGCCGATAACTATGGCTACACCTTC.

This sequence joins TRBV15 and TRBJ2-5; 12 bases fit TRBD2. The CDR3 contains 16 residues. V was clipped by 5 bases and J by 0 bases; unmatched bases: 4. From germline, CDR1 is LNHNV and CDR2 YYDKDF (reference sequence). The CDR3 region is CATSARLAGDQETQYF. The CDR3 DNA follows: TGTGCCACCAGCGCCCGACTAGCGGGGGACCAAGAGACCCAGTACTTC.

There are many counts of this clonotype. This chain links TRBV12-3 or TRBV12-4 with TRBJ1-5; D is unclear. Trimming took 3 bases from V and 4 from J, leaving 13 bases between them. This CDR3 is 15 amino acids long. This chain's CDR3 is CASSFNLAENQPQHF. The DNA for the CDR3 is TGTGCCAGCAGTTTCAATTTGGCAGAGAATCAGCCCCAGCATTTT.

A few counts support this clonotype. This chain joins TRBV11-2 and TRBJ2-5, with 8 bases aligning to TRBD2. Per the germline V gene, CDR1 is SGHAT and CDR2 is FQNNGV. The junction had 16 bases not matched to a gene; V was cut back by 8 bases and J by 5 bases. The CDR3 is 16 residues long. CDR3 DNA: TGTGCCAGCGCCCCGGGGGGGGCTAGCGTTGGTGAGACCCAGTACTTC. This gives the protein CASAPGGASVGETQYF.

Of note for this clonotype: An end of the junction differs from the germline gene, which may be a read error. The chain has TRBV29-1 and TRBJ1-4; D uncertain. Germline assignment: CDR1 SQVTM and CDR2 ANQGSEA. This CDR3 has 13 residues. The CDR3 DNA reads TGCAGCGTCCGTTCCCGGGCTAACGAAAAACTGTTTTTT. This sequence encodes CSVRSRANEKLFF. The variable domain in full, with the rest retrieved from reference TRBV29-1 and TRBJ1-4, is SAVISQKPSRDICQRGTSLTIQCQVDSQVTMMFWYRQQPGQSLTLIATANQGSEATYESGFVIDKFPISRPNLTFSTLTVSNMSPEDSSIYLCSVRSRANEKLFFGSGTQLSVL.